One sample yielded the 27 T cell receptor beta chains listed below, sequenced in a study of T cell responses to AZD1222 COVID-19 vaccine. Repertoires were generated with immunoSEQ multiplex PCR, while TCRdb's copy carries only in-frame clones and drops some. There are about 140,000 clones in the sample; around 91% occur only once, and more than 1.5% lies in the top ten. Sequenced material: peripheral blood, taken on day 0 of AZD1222 vaccination. These receptor sequences come from an adult in good health.

V is TRBV2 and J is TRBJ2-2, with a tentative D call TRBD2 (6 bases). The germline V and J ends were trimmed by 4 bases and 3 bases, with 9 bases remaining between them. CDR3 size: 14 residues. Germline V CDR1 and CDR2: SNHLY, FYNNEI. In DNA form, the CDR3 reads TGTGCCAGCAGTGGTTTAGCGGACACCGGGGAGCTGTTTTTT. It translates to CASSGLADTGELFF.

This rearrangement joins TRBV7-3 to TRBJ2-1, with D perhaps TRBD1 or TRBD2 (5 bases each). Germline values: CDR1 SGHTA, CDR2 FQGTGA. V shed 2 bases and J shed 8 bases, with 16 bases lying between them. The CDR3 covers 15 residues. CDR3 bases: TGTGCCAGCAGCTTATCGAACGGGATAGGGGATGAGCAGTTCTTC. Translation gives CASSLSNGIGDEQFF. Full variable domain (outside the CDR3, taken from reference TRBV7-3 and TRBJ2-1): GAGVSQTPSNKVTEKGKYVELRCDPISGHTALYWYRQSLGQGPEFLIYFQGTGAADDSGLPNDRFFAVRPEGSVSTLKIQRTERGDSAVYLCASSLSNGIGDEQFFGPGTRLTVL.

This clone appeared once. The chain carries TRBV6-5 and TRBJ1-2; D gene unclear. Trimming left V 8 bases short and J 5 bases short, with 15 bases between. The CDR3 loop spans 13 amino acids. Germline CDR1 and CDR2: MNHEY and SVGAGI. In nucleotides, the CDR3 is TGTGCCAGCCGAGTAGGGATTAGTTATGGCTACACCTTC. Its translation is CASRVGISYGYTF.

The chain employs TRBV5-1 and TRBJ1-3, with D perhaps matching TRBD1 (5 bases). Germline V lookup: CDR1 SGHRS, CDR2 YFSETQ. V shed 3 bases and J shed 4 bases, with 11 bases lying between them. The CDR3 is made up of 14 amino acids. This CDR3 is CASSSGLGGNTIYF. The CDR3 nucleotides read TGCGCCAGCAGCTCGGGACTGGGGGGAAACACCATATATTTT. Filled out from reference TRBV5-1 and TRBJ1-3, the complete variable domain reads KAGVTQTPRYLIKTRGQQVTLSCSPISGHRSVSWYQQTPGQGLQFLFEYFSETQRNKGNFPGRFSGRQFSNSRSEMNVSTLELGDSALYLCASSSGLGGNTIYFGEGSWLTVV.

This clone was seen a handful of times. This chain uses TRBV6-4 with TRBJ2-3; no definite D call. CDR1 MRHNA and CDR2 SNTAGT come from the germline V gene. V lost 3 bases, J lost 1 base, and 5 bases lay in between. This CDR3 spans 13 amino acids. The CDR3 DNA reads TGTGCCAGCAGTGATACGGGCACAGATACGCAGTATTTT. Its translation is CASSDTGTDTQYF.

As DNA, the CDR3 is TGTGCCAGCCGACAGGGCTCAGACTACGAGCAGTACTTC. Its protein is CASRQGSDYEQYF. The J gene is TRBJ2-7, the V gene TRBV28, with 7 bases identical to TRBD1. Per germline, CDR1 MDHEN and CDR2 SYDVKM. The junction had 7 bases not matched to a gene; V was cut back by 8 bases and J by 3 bases. There are 13 residues in the CDR3.

The chain uses TRBV9 and TRBJ1-1; D is unclear. Germline V CDR1 and CDR2: SGDLS, YYNGEE. Deletions cut 0 bases from V and 11 bases from J, with 17 bases between. The CDR3 extends over 14 amino acids. The CDR3: CASSVGGNPPRAFF. Written as DNA, the CDR3 is TGTGCCAGCAGCGTAGGAGGGAACCCTCCTCGGGCTTTCTTT.

The rearrangement joins TRBV3-1 (or the pseudogene TRBV3-2) to TRBJ1-2; D may be TRBD1 (5 bases). With 2 bases removed from V and 4 bases from J, the gap between germline ends came to 14 bases. Germline values: CDR1 LGHDT, CDR2 YNNKEL (reference sequence). This CDR3 has 15 amino acids. The CDR3 sequence is CASSQRLDRGYGYTF. CDR3 bases: TGTGCCAGCAGCCAAAGGCTCGACAGAGGCTATGGCTACACCTTC.

The V call is TRBV15, the J call TRBJ2-7; D possibly corresponds to TRBD2 (5 bases). CDR1 is LNHNV, CDR2 YYDKDF, per germline (reference sequence). Trimming removed 0 bases from V and 6 bases from J, with 24 bases in between. The CDR3 has 18 residues. CDR3 region: CATSRENVDWRSRAEQYF. The CDR3 nucleotides read TGTGCCACCAGCAGAGAGAATGTGGACTGGCGAAGTCGGGCCGAGCAGTACTTC.

The chain links TRBV18 to TRBJ1-5; no firm D call. Germline CDR1 KGHSH, CDR2 LQKENI. V lost 5 bases and J lost 2, with 13 bases in between. This CDR3 has 15 amino acids. The CDR3 protein is CASSTNGVRNQPQHF. CDR3 in DNA: TGTGCCAGCTCAACGAATGGGGTCCGCAATCAGCCCCAGCATTTT.

In nucleotides, the CDR3 is TGTGCCAACTCCTACCGTGGCTCCTACGAGCAGTACTTC. It encodes CANSYRGSYEQYF. The J gene is TRBJ2-7, the V gene TRBV19; the D is unclear. V shed 10 bases and J shed 0 bases, with 13 bases lying between them. CDR1 LNHDA and CDR2 SQIVND come from the germline V gene (reference sequence). The CDR3 is 13 residues long.

This chain uses TRBV28 with TRBJ1-2; D call uncertain. Between the trimmed V and J ends, which lost 6 bases and 8 bases, there was a span of 16 bases. CDR3 length: 13 amino acids. From germline, CDR1 is MDHEN and CDR2 SYDVKM. CDR3 DNA: TGTGCCAGCAGCCGCTTTCCAAATGGGGGCTACACCTTC. Its translation: CASSRFPNGGYTF.

The V gene is TRBV25-1, the J gene TRBJ2-1; TRBD1 aligns across 9 bases. V gave up 4 bases and J gave up 7 bases; unmatched junction bases: 8. Looked up from germline, CDR1 is MGHDK and CDR2 is SYGVNS. This CDR3 has 15 amino acids. CDR3 coding DNA: TGTGCCAGCAGTGGAGTGGGACAGGGAAATAATGAGCAGTTCTTC. This sequence encodes CASSGVGQGNNEQFF.

V usage is TRBV27 and J usage is TRBJ1-4; D is possibly TRBD1 (5 bases). CDR1 and CDR2 (germline): MNHEY, SMNVEV (reference sequence). This CDR3 is 14 amino acids long. V lost 2 bases, J lost 8 bases, and 12 bases lay in between. CDR3: CASSLAGWGEKLFF. The CDR3 region has the DNA TGTGCCAGCAGTTTAGCAGGGTGGGGGGAAAAACTGTTTTTT.

J is TRBJ1-6 and V is TRBV30; tentative D call: TRBD1 (6 bases). Germline CDR1 and CDR2: GTSNPN and SVGIG (reference sequence). The CDR3 has 16 residues. Trimming cost V 0 bases and J 3 bases, with 12 bases left between them. The CDR3 loop reads CAWSVAGTSYNSPLHF. The CDR3 region has the DNA TGTGCCTGGAGTGTAGCAGGGACAAGCTATAATTCACCCCTCCACTTT.

The V gene is TRBV3-1 (or the pseudogene TRBV3-2), the J gene TRBJ1-4; D might be TRBD1 (5 bases). CDR1 is LGHDT and CDR2 is YNNKEL in the germline V gene (reference sequence). Between the trimmed V and J ends, which lost 1 base and 8 bases, there was a span of 8 bases. The CDR3 consists of 13 residues. The CDR3 is CASSQVSGEKLFF. The DNA of the CDR3 is TGTGCCAGCAGCCAAGTCTCAGGGGAAAAACTGTTTTTT.

This clone was counted once. J is TRBJ1-1 and V is TRBV9, with D perhaps matching TRBD1 (5 bases). Between the trimmed V and J ends, which lost 4 bases and 10 bases, there was a span of 17 bases. Looked up from germline, CDR1 is SGDLS and CDR2 is YYNGEE. The CDR3 consists of 13 residues. CDR3 in amino acids: CASSPGTPMGAFF. In DNA form, the CDR3 reads TGTGCCAGCAGCCCCGGGACTCCGATGGGAGCTTTCTTT. The complete variable domain, with remaining parts taken from reference TRBV9 and TRBJ1-1, reads DSGVTQTPKHLITATGQRVTLRCSPRSGDLSVYWYQQSLDQGLQFLIQYYNGEERAKGNILERFSAQQFPDLHSELNLSSLELGDSALYFCASSPGTPMGAFFGQGTRLTVV.

J is TRBJ1-2 and V is TRBV7-2, with TRBD1 as a possible D gene (6 bases). The CDR3 is 14 residues long. Per germline, CDR1 SGHTA and CDR2 FQGNSA. V lost 3 bases, J lost 2 bases, and 10 bases lay in between. The CDR3 sequence is CASSFLGQNYGYTF. The CDR3 coding sequence is TGTGCCAGCAGCTTTTTGGGACAAAACTATGGCTACACCTTC.

This clone appeared once. The V and J genes are TRBV7-3 and TRBJ2-7, with unresolved D. V lost 1 base, J lost 5 bases, and 9 bases lay in between. This CDR3 is built from 13 residues. Germline CDR1 and CDR2: SGHTA and FQGTGA. CDR3 protein: CASSLMGGNEQYF. For the CDR3, the DNA is TGTGCCAGCAGCTTAATGGGTGGGAACGAGCAGTACTTC.

This chain connects TRBV2 to TRBJ1-6; perhaps TRBD1 as D (5 bases). V shed 8 bases and J shed 14 bases, with 10 bases lying between them. Germline V gene data show CDR1 as SNHLY and CDR2 as FYNNEI. The CDR3 extends over 10 amino acids. DNA for the CDR3: TGTGCCAGCGGGGGACTATCCCTCCACTTT. Protein sequence: CASGGLSLHF.

The chain couples TRBV18 to TRBJ2-7, with D possibly being TRBD2 (6 bases). Germline CDR1 reads KGHSH; CDR2 reads LQKENI. Trimming left V 0 bases short and J 2 bases short, with 11 bases between. This CDR3 region has 15 residues. The CDR3 region has the DNA TGTGCCAGCTCACCACCGGGCCCGGGAGCCTACGAGCAGTACTTC. Its protein is CASSPPGPGAYEQYF.

This clone was detected only a few times. The chain couples TRBV6-6 to TRBJ1-5, with TRBD1 matching over 7 bases. The germline CDR1 and CDR2 sequences are MNHNY and SVGAGI (reference sequence). V shed 6 bases, J shed 4 bases, and the junction held 9 bases outside the gene matches. The CDR3 extends over 15 amino acids. CDR3 bases: TGTGCCAGCAGCCCCCCGGGACAGAGAAATCAGCCCCAGCATTTT. Translated, it gives CASSPPGQRNQPQHF.

V usage is TRBV5-6 and J usage is TRBJ2-7; D is perhaps TRBD2 (7 bases). The germline gives CDR1 SGHDT, CDR2 YYEEEE. Trimming stripped 5 bases from V and 0 bases from J, with 15 bases between. The CDR3 extends over 15 amino acids. The CDR3 spells CASRIWGGRSYEQYF. The CDR3 DNA reads as TGTGCCAGCAGGATATGGGGGGGCCGCTCCTACGAGCAGTACTTC. The variable domain in full, completed from reference TRBV5-6 and TRBJ2-7, reads DAGVTQSPTHLIKTRGQQVTLRCSPKSGHDTVSWYQQALGQGPQFIFQYYEEEERQRGNFPDRFSGHQFPNYSSELNVNALLLGDSALYLCASRIWGGRSYEQYFGPGTRLTVT.

This sequence joins TRBV6-1 and TRBJ1-2; the D is unclear. Deletions cut 3 bases from V and 8 bases from J, with 13 bases between. Per germline, CDR1 MNHNS and CDR2 SASEGT. The length of the CDR3 is 13 residues. CDR3 residues: CASSEREAGGYTF. DNA of the CDR3: TGTGCCAGCAGTGAGCGGGAAGCGGGCGGCTACACCTTC.

The chain has TRBV19 and TRBJ2-7, with 7 bases lining up with TRBD1. The CDR3 runs 13 residues. V lost 5 bases, J lost 6 bases, and 7 bases stayed unmatched. The germline V gene has CDR1 LNHDA and CDR2 SQIVND (reference sequence). CDR3 nucleotides: TGTGCCAGTAGTCGGGACAGTGTACGCGAGCAGTACTTC. It is translated as CASSRDSVREQYF.

This rearrangement joins TRBV30 to TRBJ2-1; 8 positions agree with TRBD2. V gave up 0 bases and J gave up 10 bases; unmatched junction bases: 11. Germline V gene data show CDR1 as GTSNPN and CDR2 as SVGIG (reference sequence). The CDR3 is 15 residues long. The CDR3 nucleotides read TGTGCCTGGAGTGTGTTCCGGGGGGGCCGGAAGGAGCAGTTCTTC. Encoded protein: CAWSVFRGGRKEQFF.

In DNA, the CDR3 is TGTGCCAGCAGTTTGGGACAGGGGGTAACGGGCACTGAAGCTTTCTTT. Translated, it gives CASSLGQGVTGTEAFF. The gene calls are TRBV6-5 and TRBJ1-1; 11 bases are shared with TRBD1. J lost 4 bases, V lost 4 bases, and 8 bases had no gene match. Per germline, CDR1 MNHEY and CDR2 SVGAGI. The CDR3 consists of 16 residues.